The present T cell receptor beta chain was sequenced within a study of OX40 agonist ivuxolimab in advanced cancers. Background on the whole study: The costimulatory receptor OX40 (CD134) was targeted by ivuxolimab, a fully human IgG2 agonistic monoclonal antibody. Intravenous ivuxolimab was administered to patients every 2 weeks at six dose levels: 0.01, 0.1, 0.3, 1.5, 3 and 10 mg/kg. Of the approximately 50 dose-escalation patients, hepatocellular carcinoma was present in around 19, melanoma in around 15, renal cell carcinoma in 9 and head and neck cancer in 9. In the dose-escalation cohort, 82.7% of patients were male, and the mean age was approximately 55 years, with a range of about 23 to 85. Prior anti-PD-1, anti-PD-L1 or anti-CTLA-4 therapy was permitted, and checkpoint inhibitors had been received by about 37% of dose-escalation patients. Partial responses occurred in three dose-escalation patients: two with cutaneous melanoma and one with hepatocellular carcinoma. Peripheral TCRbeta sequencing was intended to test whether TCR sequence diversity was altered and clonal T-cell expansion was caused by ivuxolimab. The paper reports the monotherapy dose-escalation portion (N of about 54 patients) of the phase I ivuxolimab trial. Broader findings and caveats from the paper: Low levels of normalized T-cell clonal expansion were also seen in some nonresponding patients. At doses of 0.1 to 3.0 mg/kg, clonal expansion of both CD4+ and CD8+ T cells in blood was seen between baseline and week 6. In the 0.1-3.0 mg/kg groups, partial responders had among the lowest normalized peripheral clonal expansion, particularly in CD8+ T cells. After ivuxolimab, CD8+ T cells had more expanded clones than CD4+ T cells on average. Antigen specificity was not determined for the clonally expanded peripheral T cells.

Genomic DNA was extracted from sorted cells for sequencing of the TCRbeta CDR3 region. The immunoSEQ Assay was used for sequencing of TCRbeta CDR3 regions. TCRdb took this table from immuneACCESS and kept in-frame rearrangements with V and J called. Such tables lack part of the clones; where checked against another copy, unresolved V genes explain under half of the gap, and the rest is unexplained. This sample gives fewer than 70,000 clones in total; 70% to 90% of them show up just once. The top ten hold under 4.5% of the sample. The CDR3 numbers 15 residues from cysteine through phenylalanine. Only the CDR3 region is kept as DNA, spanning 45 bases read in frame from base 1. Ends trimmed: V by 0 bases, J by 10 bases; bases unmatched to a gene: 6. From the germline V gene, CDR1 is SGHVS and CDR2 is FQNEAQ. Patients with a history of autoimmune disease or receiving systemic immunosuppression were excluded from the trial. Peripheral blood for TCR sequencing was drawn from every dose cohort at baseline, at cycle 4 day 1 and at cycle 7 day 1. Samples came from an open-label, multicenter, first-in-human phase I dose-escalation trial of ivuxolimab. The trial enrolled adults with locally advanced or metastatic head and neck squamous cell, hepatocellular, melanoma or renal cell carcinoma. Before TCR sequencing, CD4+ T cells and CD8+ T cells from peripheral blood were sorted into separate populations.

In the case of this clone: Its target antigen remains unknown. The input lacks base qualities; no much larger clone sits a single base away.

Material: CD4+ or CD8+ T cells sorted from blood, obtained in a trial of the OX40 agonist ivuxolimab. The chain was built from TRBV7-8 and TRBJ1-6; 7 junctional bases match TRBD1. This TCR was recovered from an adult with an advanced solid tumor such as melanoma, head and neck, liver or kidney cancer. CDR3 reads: CASSLAGGSGSPLHF. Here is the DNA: TGTGCCAGCAGCTTAGCAGGGGGCTCGGGGTCACCCCTCCACTTT.